The 10 T cell receptor beta chains below all came from one sample that was sequenced in a study of T-cell memory formation after mild COVID-19. From the 5' RACE reads, TCRdb called clonotypes with MiXCR, one entry per CDR3 protein. This sample has tens of thousands of distinct CDR3 sequences, with roughly 17% found just once. Material: PBMCs or a T cell subset sorted from them (not recorded which). The receptor source for this set is an adult woman who had mild COVID-19 (a few samples of this study predate the infection). Cell type and time point are not known.

V and J are TRBV9 and TRBJ2-1; 8 bases line up with TRBD2. V shed 0 bases, J shed 8 bases, and the junction held 4 bases outside the gene matches. In germline, CDR1 is SGDLS, CDR2 YYNGEE. The CDR3 runs 14 residues. The CDR3, as DNA: TGTGCCAGCAGCGTAGGGACTAGCCCGCATGAGCAGTTCTTC. This translates into CASSVGTSPHEQFF.

The V call is TRBV7-9, the J call TRBJ2-3, with D tentatively TRBD2 (5 bases). Germline V lookup: CDR1 SEHNR, CDR2 FQNEAQ (reference sequence). V shed 4 bases and J shed 2 bases, with 16 bases lying between them. The CDR3 covers 16 residues. The CDR3 sequence is CASSSGWRRDTDTQYF. The CDR3 DNA sequence: TGTGCCAGCAGCTCCGGGTGGAGGCGTGACACAGATACGCAGTATTTT.

This clonotype appeared a few times. The chain carries TRBV7-6 and TRBJ2-7; D possibly corresponds to TRBD2 (6 bases). CDR1 is SGHVS, CDR2 FNYEAQ, per germline. V lost 5 bases, J lost 6 bases, and 17 bases lay in between. This CDR3 contains 14 residues. The CDR3 loop reads CASSLSGTASEQYF. DNA of the CDR3: TGTGCCAGCAGCCTCTCCGGGACTGCCTCCGAGCAGTACTTC.

The chain couples TRBV20-1 to TRBJ2-1; 8 bases map to TRBD1. V dropped 0 bases and J dropped 0; count of bases not matched to a gene: 7. In germline, CDR1 is DFQATT, CDR2 SNEGSKA (reference sequence). The CDR3 runs 17 residues. The chain's CDR3 is CSARDGTGESSYNEQFF. The DNA for the CDR3 is TGCAGTGCTAGAGACGGGACAGGTGAGAGCTCCTACAATGAGCAGTTCTTC.

The chain employs TRBV7-9 and TRBJ2-3; D possibly corresponds to TRBD1 (6 bases). CDR1 is SEHNR and CDR2 is FQNEAQ in the germline V gene (reference sequence). This CDR3 has 14 residues. V was cut by 2 bases and J by 2 bases, with 8 bases left in between. The CDR3 nucleotides read TGTGCCAGCAGCTTAAGGGACACCACAGATACGCAGTATTTT. Amino acids: CASSLRDTTDTQYF.

This clonotype was recorded a few times. The V gene is TRBV7-2, the J gene TRBJ2-7; D not resolved. CDR1 is SGHTA, CDR2 FQGNSA, per germline. The ends were cut back, 2 bases at V and 3 bases at J, with 11 bases in the middle. CDR3 length: 14 residues. CDR3 in amino acids: CASSLSVGGYEQYF. The CDR3 DNA follows: TGTGCCAGCAGCTTAAGCGTAGGCGGCTACGAGCAGTACTTC.

The chain combines TRBV9 with TRBJ2-3; 13 nucleotides line up with TRBD2. This CDR3 contains 17 residues. Losses at the gene ends were 0 bases for V and 4 bases for J; bases not matched to a gene: 5. Germline values: CDR1 SGDLS, CDR2 YYNGEE. This CDR3 reads CASSVGTSGSRSDTQYF. The CDR3 region has the DNA TGTGCCAGCAGCGTAGGGACTAGCGGGAGTAGGTCAGATACGCAGTATTTT. Supplemented by reference TRBV9 and TRBJ2-3, the full variable domain reads DSGVTQTPKHLITATGQRVTLRCSPRSGDLSVYWYQQSLDQGLQFLIQYYNGEERAKGNILERFSAQQFPDLHSELNLSSLELGDSALYFCASSVGTSGSRSDTQYFGPGTRLTVL.

This clonotype was seen repeatedly, ten times or more. The rearrangement joins TRBV29-1 to TRBJ1-1; D perhaps matches TRBD1 (6 bases). The CDR3 contains 12 residues. Deletions cut 5 bases from V and 4 bases from J, with 11 bases between. Germline V CDR1 and CDR2: SQVTM, ANQGSEA. CDR3 bases: TGCAGCGTTCAACAGGGTCCCACTGAAGCTTTCTTT. Its translation: CSVQQGPTEAFF.

This clonotype occurred a few times. This chain uses TRBV27 with TRBJ2-2; TRBD1 aligns across 10 bases. V gave up 3 bases and J gave up 0 bases; unmatched junction bases: 4. The CDR3 totals 17 residues. Germline lookup yields CDR1 MNHEY and CDR2 SMNVEV (reference sequence). In nucleotides, the CDR3 is TGTGCCAGCAGTTTGACAGGGGGCAACGCGAACACCGGGGAGCTGTTTTTT. Translating gives CASSLTGGNANTGELFF.

CDR3 residues: CASSVEGAGTEAFF. In DNA form, the CDR3 reads TGTGCCAGCAGCGTAGAAGGGGCCGGAACTGAAGCTTTCTTT. This sequence joins TRBV9 and TRBJ1-1; possible D gene TRBD1, 5 bases. This CDR3 has 14 amino acids. Germline V gene lookup returns CDR1 SGDLS and CDR2 YYNGEE. Trimming removed 0 bases at V and 5 bases at J, with 11 bases between.